The clone carrying this T cell receptor (beta chain) appeared once. Measured with immunoSEQ multiplex PCR; TCRdb has only the in-frame clones, and not every one. The data contain about 94,000 clones, approximately 90% of them seen just once; the ten biggest clones take up about 4%. These data are taken from a study of control samples from healthy donors and cancer patients. The sequence was collected from a woman aged 18-29 years in good health. The sample consisted of blood.

CDR3 nucleotides: TGTGCCAGCAGCTTGGAACCGGGCGGTGGCTACACCTTC. Translating gives CASSLEPGGGYTF. J is TRBJ1-2 and V is TRBV5-8; unclear D gene. The germline V and J ends were trimmed by 0 bases and 7 bases, with 10 bases remaining between them. The CDR3 covers 13 residues. CDR1 and CDR2 (germline): SGHTS, YDEGEE.